The 11 T cell receptor beta chains below were found in one sample sequenced in a study of blood T cell repertoires in COVID-19. Using immunoSEQ multiplex PCR, the repertoire was profiled, and TCRdb retains in-frame clones only, with some absent. The sample comprises roughly 190,000 clones, approximately 86% of which are singletons, and about 2.2% rests with the top ten. The sample comprised PBMCs or T cells enriched from blood (not recorded which). The receptors shown here come from a woman aged 25 to 39 who had recovered from COVID-19.

This clone was recorded only once. The rearrangement uses TRBV2 and TRBJ2-2, with 8 bases that match TRBD2. V was clipped by 7 bases and J by 1 base; unmatched bases: 8. There are 16 residues in the CDR3. Germline loops: CDR1 SNHLY, CDR2 FYNNEI. The CDR3 nucleotides read TGTGCCAGCAAGACGGGGGGGAGCGGGAACACCGGGGAGCTGTTTTTT. Protein: CASKTGGSGNTGELFF.

The chain has TRBV5-1 and TRBJ1-1; D may be TRBD1 (5 bases). The CDR3 sequence is 15 residues long. V was trimmed by 5 bases and J by 8 bases, leaving 22 bases between them. CDR1 and CDR2 (germline): SGHRS, YFSETQ. The CDR3 DNA reads as TGCGCCAGCAGTGGGGGGAGAGGGGTAATGGGAGAAGCTTTCTTT. Its translation: CASSGGRGVMGEAFF.

The chain couples TRBV6-5 to TRBJ1-4, with 9 bases identical to TRBD1. The CDR3 consists of 14 residues. Trimming at V came to 6 bases and at J to 7 bases, leaving 6 bases not matched to a gene. Germline CDR1 is MNHEY and CDR2 is SVGAGI. The CDR3 loop reads CASSRTGVVEKLFF. In nucleotides, the CDR3 is TGTGCCAGCAGCCGGACAGGGGTAGTTGAAAAACTGTTTTTT.

The chain is built from TRBV29-1 and TRBJ2-7; 10 positions match TRBD1. CDR3 size: 13 residues. V shed 6 bases and J 6 bases; nucleotides not matched to a gene: 8. Germline V gene sequence: CDR1 SQVTM, CDR2 ANQGSEA. The CDR3 protein is CSVGGTGVGEQYF. The CDR3 DNA sequence: TGCAGCGTCGGGGGGACAGGGGTCGGCGAGCAGTACTTC.

This clone was counted once. V is TRBV12-3 or TRBV12-4 and J is TRBJ2-1; 8 bases line up with TRBD2. With V trimmed by 4 bases and J by 9 bases, 2 bases remained unmatched. The CDR3 contains 12 residues. CDR3 sequence reads: CASSSLAGEQFF. The CDR3, as DNA: TGTGCCAGCAGTTCCCTAGCGGGTGAGCAGTTCTTC.

This chain joins TRBV4-2 and TRBJ2-3; 11 bases are shared with TRBD2. CDR1 and CDR2 from the germline V gene are LGHNA and YNFKEQ. Trimming at V came to 10 bases and at J to 3 bases, leaving 9 bases not matched to a gene. CDR3 length: 15 amino acids. The CDR3 nucleotides read TGTGCCACACGGCGCCTAGCGGGGGGAACAGATACGCAGTATTTT. This sequence encodes CATRRLAGGTDTQYF.

This chain links TRBV7-8 with TRBJ2-7, with TRBD1 matching 7 bases. This CDR3 contains 14 residues. V lost 5 bases, J lost 5 bases, and 9 bases stayed unmatched. The germline CDR1 and CDR2 sequences are SGHVS and FQNEAQ. The CDR3 sequence: CASSLGVTGNEQYF. The CDR3 nucleotides are TGTGCCAGCAGCCTAGGAGTGACAGGGAACGAGCAGTACTTC.

The chain links TRBV7-9 to TRBJ1-3; 7 bases agree with TRBD1. V was clipped by 0 bases and J by 2 bases; unmatched bases: 13. The CDR3 runs to 19 residues. The germline CDR1 and CDR2 sequences are SEHNR and FQNEAQ (reference sequence). This chain's CDR3 is CASSLAALRDSIPGNTIYF. The DNA for the CDR3 is TGTGCCAGCAGCTTAGCGGCCCTCCGGGACAGCATACCTGGAAACACCATATATTTT.

The J gene is TRBJ2-1, the V gene TRBV28; TRBD1 matches 7 bases. Germline CDR1 MDHEN, CDR2 SYDVKM. The CDR3 sequence is 15 residues long. J gave up 8 bases and V 6 bases, and 13 bases lay outside the gene matches. The CDR3 DNA reads as TGTGCCAGCAGAGCCGGGACAGAGTTTATCGATGAGCAGTTCTTC. It is translated as CASRAGTEFIDEQFF. Using reference TRBV28 and TRBJ2-1 for the parts outside the CDR3, the full variable domain is DVKVTQSSRYLVKRTGEKVFLECVQDMDHENMFWYRQDPGLGLRLIYFSYDVKMKEKGDIPEGYSVSREKKERFSLILESASTNQTSMYLCASRAGTEFIDEQFFGPGTRLTVL.

The V and J genes are TRBV3-1 (or the pseudogene TRBV3-2) and TRBJ2-5; 7 nucleotides align to TRBD2. CDR3 size: 18 residues. CDR1 is LGHDT, CDR2 YNNKEL, per germline (reference sequence). V was pared by 0 bases and J by 4 bases, with 14 bases of the junction left unmatched. The CDR3 protein is CASSQDPLVAGVSETQYF. In nucleotides, the CDR3 is TGTGCCAGCAGCCAAGACCCCTTGGTGGCGGGAGTATCAGAGACCCAGTACTTC.

The chain couples TRBV27 to TRBJ1-2; a possible D gene is TRBD1 (5 bases). Germline CDR1 is MNHEY and CDR2 is SMNVEV (reference sequence). V was cut by 6 bases and J by 8 bases, with 13 bases left in between. This CDR3 region has 12 residues. The CDR3 DNA sequence: TGTGCCAGCAGATTCCAGGGAGGCGGCTACACCTTC. This translates into CASRFQGGGYTF.